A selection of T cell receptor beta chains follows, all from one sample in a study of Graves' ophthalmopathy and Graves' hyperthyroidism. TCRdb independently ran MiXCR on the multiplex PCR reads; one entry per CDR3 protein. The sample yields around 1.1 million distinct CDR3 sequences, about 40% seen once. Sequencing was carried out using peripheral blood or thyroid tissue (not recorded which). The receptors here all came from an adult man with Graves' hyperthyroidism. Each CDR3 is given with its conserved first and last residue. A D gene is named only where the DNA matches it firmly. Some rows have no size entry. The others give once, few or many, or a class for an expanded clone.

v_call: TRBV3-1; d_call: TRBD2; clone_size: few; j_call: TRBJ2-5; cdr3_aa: CASSQGTSPQETQYF; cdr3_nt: TGTGCCAGCAGCCAGGGGACTAGCCCGCAAGAGACCCAGTACTTC
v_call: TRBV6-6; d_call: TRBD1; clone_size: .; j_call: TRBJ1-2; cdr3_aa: CASRGQGTSVYGYTF; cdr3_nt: TGTGCCAGCAGAGGACAGGGGACCTCTGTCTATGGCTACACCTTC
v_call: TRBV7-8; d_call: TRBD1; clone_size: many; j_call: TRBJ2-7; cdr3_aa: CASSRHRTGGYEQYF; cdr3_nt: TGTGCCAGCAGCCGACACAGGACAGGGGGTTACGAGCAGTACTTC
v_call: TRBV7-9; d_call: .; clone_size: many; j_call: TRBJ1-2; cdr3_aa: CASSLSTDYYGYTF; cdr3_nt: TGTGCCAGCAGCTTATCGACAGACTACTATGGCTACACCTTC
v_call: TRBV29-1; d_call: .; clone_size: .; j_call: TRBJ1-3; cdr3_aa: CSSLGGGGYGYTIYF; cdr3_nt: TGCAGCTCCCTGGGTGGGGGCGGCTATGGCTACACCATATATTTT
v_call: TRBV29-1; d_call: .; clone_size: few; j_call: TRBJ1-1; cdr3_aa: CSVLNRGVTEAFF; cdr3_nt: TGCAGCGTACTAAATAGGGGGGTAACTGAAGCTTTCTTT
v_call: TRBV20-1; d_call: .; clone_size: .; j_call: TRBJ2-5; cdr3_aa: CSAREPRVRETQYF; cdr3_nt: TGCAGTGCTAGAGAACCCAGGGTTAGGGAGACCCAGTACTTC
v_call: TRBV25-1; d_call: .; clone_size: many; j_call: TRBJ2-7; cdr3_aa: CASGTVLSYEQYF; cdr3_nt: TGTGCCAGCGGTACAGTGCTAAGCTACGAGCAGTACTTC
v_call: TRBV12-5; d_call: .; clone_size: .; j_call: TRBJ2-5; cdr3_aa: CASGFHTETQYF; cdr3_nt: TGTGCTAGTGGTTTCCACACAGAGACCCAGTACTTC
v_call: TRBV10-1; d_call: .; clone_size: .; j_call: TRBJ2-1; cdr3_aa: CASSPVMIQGEQFF; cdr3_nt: TGCGCCAGCAGTCCGGTAATGATCCAGGGGGAGCAGTTCTTC
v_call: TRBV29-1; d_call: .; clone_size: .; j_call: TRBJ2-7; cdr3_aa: CSVHSDRGGYEQYF; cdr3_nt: TGCAGCGTTCACTCGGACCGAGGCGGATACGAGCAGTACTTC
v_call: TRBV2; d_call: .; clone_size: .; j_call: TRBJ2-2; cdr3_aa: CASSKKELFF; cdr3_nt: TGTGCCAGCAGCAAAAAGGAGCTGTTTTTT
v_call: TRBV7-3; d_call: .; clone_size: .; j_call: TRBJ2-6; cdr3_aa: CANSPLSGANVLTF; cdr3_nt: TGTGCCAACAGCCCCCTCTCTGGGGCCAACGTCCTGACTTTC
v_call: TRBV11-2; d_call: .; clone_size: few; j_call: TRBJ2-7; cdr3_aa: CASSPITGTGEQYF; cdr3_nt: TGTGCCAGCAGCCCGATTACAGGGACGGGCGAGCAGTACTTC
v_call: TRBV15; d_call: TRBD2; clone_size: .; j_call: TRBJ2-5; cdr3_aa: CATSRGGSVETQYF; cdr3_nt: TGTGCCACCAGCAGAGGCGGGAGTGTAGAGACCCAGTACTTC
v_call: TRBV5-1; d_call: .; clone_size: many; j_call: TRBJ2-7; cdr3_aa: CASSSQTAYEQYF; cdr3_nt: TGCGCCAGCAGCTCACAGACAGCCTACGAGCAGTACTTC
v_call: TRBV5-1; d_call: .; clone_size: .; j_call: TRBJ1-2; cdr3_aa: CASSLAGRMNYGYTF; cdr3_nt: TGCGCCAGCAGCTTGGCGGGACGGATGAACTATGGCTACACCTTC
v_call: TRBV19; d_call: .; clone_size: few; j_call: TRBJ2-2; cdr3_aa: CASSIDPGELFF; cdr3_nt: TGTGCCAGTAGTATAGATCCCGGGGAGCTGTTTTTT